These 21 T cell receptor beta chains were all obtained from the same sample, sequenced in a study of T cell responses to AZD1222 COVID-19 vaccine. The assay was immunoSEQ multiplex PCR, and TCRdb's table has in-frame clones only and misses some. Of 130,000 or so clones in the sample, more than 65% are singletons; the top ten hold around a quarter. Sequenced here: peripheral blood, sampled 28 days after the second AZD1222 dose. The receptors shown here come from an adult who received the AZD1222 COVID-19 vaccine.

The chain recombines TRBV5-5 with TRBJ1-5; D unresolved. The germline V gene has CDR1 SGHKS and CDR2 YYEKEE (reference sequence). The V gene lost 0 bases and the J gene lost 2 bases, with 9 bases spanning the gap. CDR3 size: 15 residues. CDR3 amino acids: CASSLVVLGNQPQHF. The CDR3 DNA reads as TGTGCCAGCAGCTTGGTGGTTTTAGGCAATCAGCCCCAGCATTTT. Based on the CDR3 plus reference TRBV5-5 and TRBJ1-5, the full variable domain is DAGVTQSPTHLIKTRGQQVTLRCSPISGHKSVSWYQQVLGQGPQFIFQYYEKEERGRGNFPDRFSARQFPNYSSELNVNALLLGDSALYLCASSLVVLGNQPQHFGDGTRLSIL.

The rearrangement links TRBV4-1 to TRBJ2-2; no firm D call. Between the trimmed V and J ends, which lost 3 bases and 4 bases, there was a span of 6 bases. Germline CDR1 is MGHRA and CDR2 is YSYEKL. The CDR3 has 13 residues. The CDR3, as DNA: TGCGCCAGCAGCCAGCCCCGCACCGGGGAGCTGTTTTTT. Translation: CASSQPRTGELFF.

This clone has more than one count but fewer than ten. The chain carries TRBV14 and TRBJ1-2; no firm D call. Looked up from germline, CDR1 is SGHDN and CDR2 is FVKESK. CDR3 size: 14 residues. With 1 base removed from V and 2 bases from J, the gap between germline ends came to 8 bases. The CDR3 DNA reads TGTGCCAGCAGCCAAGTTGGCAGAAACTATGGCTACACCTTC. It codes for CASSQVGRNYGYTF.

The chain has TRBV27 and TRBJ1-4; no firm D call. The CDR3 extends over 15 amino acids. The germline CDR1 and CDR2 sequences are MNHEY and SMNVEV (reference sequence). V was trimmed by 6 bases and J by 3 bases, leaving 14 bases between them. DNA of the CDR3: TGTGCCAGCAGACATCCGCGGGGATCTAATGAAAAACTGTTTTTT. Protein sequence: CASRHPRGSNEKLFF.

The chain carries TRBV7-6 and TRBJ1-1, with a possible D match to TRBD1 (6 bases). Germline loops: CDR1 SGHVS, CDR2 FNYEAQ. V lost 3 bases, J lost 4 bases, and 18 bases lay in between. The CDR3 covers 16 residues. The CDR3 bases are TGTGCCAGCAGCTTCGACCCCAGCAGGGGCGTCACTGAAGCTTTCTTT. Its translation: CASSFDPSRGVTEAFF.

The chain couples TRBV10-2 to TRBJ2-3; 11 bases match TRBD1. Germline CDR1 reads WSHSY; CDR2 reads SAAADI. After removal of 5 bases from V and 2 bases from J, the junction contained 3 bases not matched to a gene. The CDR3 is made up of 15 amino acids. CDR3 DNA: TGCGCCAGCAGTTGGACAGGGGGCAACACAGATACGCAGTATTTT. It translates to CASSWTGGNTDTQYF.

The CDR3 bases are TGTGCCAGCAGTGGCTTTGTACAGGGCCTCAATCAGCCCCAGCATTTT. It specifies CASSGFVQGLNQPQHF. This chain uses TRBV2 with TRBJ1-5; D might be TRBD1 (6 bases). This CDR3 is built from 16 residues. The V and J ends lost 4 bases and 3 bases respectively, with 16 bases between them. The germline CDR1 and CDR2 sequences are SNHLY and FYNNEI.

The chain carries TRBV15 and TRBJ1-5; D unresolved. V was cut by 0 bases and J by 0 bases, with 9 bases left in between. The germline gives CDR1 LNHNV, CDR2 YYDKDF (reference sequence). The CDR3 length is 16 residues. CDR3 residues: CATSRDLRVSNQPQHF. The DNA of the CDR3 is TGTGCCACCAGCAGAGATCTCCGGGTTAGCAATCAGCCCCAGCATTTT.

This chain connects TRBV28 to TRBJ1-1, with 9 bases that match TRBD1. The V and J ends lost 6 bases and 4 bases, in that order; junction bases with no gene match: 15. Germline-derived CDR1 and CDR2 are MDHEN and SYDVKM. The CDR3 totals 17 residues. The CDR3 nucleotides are TGTGCCAGCAGACTTACCGGGACAGGGAGAGTAGGCACTGAAGCTTTCTTT. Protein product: CASRLTGTGRVGTEAFF.

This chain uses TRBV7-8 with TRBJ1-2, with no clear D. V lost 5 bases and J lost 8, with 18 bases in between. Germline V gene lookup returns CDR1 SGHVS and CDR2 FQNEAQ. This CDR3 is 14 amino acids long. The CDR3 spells CASSRGLPVWGYTF. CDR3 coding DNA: TGTGCCAGCAGCCGAGGGCTCCCTGTTTGGGGCTACACCTTC.

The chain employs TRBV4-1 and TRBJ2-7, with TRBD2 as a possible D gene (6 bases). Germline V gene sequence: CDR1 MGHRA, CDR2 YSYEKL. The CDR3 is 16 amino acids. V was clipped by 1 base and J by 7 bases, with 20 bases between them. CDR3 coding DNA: TGCGCCAGCAGCCAAGCGGCGGGACCCGACTCGCGGGAGCAGTACTTC. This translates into CASSQAAGPDSREQYF.

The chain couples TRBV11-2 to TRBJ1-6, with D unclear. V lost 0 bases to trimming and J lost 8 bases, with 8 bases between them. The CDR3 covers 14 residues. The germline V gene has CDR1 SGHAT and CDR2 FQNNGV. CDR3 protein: CASSLDGPDSPLHF. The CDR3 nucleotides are TGTGCCAGCAGCTTAGATGGTCCGGATTCACCCCTCCACTTT. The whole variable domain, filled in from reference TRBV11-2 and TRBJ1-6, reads EAGVAQSPRYKIIEKRQSVAFWCNPISGHATLYWYQQILGQGPKLLIQFQNNGVVDDSQLPKDRFSAERLKGVDSTLKIQPAKLEDSAVYLCASSLDGPDSPLHFGNGTRLTVT.

The CDR3 DNA follows: TGTGCCAGCAGCTTAAAAAGGGTTGGGGGCGGAGGAAACTATGGCTACACCTTC. It translates to CASSLKRVGGGGNYGYTF. This rearrangement joins TRBV7-9 to TRBJ1-2, with D possibly TRBD1 on 6 matching bases. The CDR3 has 18 amino acids. Germline V lookup: CDR1 SEHNR, CDR2 FQNEAQ (reference sequence). V dropped 2 bases and J dropped 2 bases, with 21 bases sitting between them.

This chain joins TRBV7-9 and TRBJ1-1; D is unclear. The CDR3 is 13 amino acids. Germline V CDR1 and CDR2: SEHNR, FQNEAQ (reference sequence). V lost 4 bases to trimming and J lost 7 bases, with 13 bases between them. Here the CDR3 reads CASSSGHRDEAFF. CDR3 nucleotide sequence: TGTGCCAGCAGCTCAGGTCACCGAGATGAAGCTTTCTTT.

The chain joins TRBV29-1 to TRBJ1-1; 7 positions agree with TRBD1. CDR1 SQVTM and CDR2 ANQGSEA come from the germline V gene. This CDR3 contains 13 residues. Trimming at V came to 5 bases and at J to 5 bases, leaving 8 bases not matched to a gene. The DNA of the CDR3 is TGCAGCGTTCGACAGGGTGGGGGTACTGAAGCTTTCTTT. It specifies CSVRQGGGTEAFF.

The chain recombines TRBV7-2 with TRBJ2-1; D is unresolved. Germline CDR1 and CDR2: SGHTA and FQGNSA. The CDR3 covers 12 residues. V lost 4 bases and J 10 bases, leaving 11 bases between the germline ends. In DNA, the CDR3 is TGTGCCAGCAGCTCCCCGAGTCGGGAGCAGTTCTTC. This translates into CASSSPSREQFF.

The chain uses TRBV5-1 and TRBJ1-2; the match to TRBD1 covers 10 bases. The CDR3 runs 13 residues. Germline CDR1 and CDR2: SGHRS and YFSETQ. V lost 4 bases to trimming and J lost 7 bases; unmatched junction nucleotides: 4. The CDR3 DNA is TGCGCCAGCAGCCCAGGACAGGGGGTTGGCTACACCTTC. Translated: CASSPGQGVGYTF.

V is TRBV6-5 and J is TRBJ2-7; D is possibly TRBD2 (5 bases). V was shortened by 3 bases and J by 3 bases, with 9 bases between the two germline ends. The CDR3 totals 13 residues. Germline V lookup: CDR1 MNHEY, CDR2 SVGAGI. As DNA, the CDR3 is TGTGCCAGCAGTTATTTAGACTACTACGAGCAGTACTTC. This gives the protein CASSYLDYYEQYF.

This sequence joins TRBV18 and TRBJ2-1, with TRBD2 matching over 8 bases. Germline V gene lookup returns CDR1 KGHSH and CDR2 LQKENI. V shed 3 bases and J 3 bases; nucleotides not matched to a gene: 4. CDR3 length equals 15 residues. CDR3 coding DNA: TGTGCCAGCTCACCGGCCGGGACTAGCTACAATGAGCAGTTCTTC. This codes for CASSPAGTSYNEQFF. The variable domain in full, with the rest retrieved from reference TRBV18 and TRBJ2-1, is NAGVMQNPRHLVRRRGQEARLRCSPMKGHSHVYWYRQLPEEGLKFMVYLQKENIIDESGMPKERFSAEFPKEGPSILRIQQVVRGDSAAYFCASSPAGTSYNEQFFGPGTRLTVL.

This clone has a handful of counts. The DNA for the CDR3 is TGTGCCAGCAGCGCAAATCCGGGACAGATCTACTATGGCTACACCTTC. Encoded protein: CASSANPGQIYYGYTF. The rearrangement joins TRBV9 to TRBJ1-2; 7 bases line up with TRBD1. The germline gives CDR1 SGDLS, CDR2 YYNGEE. This CDR3 comprises 16 residues. V shed 3 bases, J shed 3 bases, and the junction held 11 bases outside the gene matches.

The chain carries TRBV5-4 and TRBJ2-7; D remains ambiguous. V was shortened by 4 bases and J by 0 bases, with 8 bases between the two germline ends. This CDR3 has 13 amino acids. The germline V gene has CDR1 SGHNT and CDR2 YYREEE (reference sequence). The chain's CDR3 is CASSLPVSYEQYF. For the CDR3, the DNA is TGTGCCAGCAGCCTCCCGGTCTCCTACGAGCAGTACTTC.